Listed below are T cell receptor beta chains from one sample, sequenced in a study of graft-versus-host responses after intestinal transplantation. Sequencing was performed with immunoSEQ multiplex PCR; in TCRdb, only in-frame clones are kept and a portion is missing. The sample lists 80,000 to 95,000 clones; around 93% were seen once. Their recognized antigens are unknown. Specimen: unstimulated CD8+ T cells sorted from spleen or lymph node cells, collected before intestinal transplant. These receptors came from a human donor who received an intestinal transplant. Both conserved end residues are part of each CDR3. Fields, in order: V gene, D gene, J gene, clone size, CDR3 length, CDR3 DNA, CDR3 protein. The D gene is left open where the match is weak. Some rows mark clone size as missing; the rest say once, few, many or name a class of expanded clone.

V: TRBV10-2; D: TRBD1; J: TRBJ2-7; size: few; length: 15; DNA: TGCGCCAGCAGTGGGGGGGACAGGGTGTCCTACGAGCAGTACTTC; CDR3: CASSGGDRVSYEQYF
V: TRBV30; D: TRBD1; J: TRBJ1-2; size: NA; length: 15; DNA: TGTGCCTGGAGCAATATCTCCCCTGACAGGGGAGACTACACCTTC; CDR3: CAWSNISPDRGDYTF
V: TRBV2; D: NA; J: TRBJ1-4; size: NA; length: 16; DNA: TGTGCCAGCAGTTTCCCTCTGACAGAAAATAATGAAAAACTGTTTTTT; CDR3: CASSFPLTENNEKLFF
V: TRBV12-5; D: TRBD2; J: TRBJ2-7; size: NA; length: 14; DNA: TGTGCTAGTGGTTTGGGGGAGGGGCTGGGTGAGCAGTACTTC; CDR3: CASGLGEGLGEQYF
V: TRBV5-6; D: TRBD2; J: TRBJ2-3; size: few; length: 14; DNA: TGTGCCAGCATAGCGGGGGTGAGCACAGATACGCAGTATTTT; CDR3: CASIAGVSTDTQYF
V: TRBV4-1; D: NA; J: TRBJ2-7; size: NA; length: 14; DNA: TGCGCCAGCAGCCAAAATCCAGAAACCAACGAGCAGTACTTC; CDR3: CASSQNPETNEQYF
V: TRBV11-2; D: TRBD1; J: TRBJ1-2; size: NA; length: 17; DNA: TGTGCCAGCAGCGCTGGGACAGGGGGGATAGCTAACTATGGCTACACCTTC; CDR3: CASSAGTGGIANYGYTF
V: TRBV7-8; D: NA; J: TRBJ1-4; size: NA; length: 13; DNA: TGTGCCAGCAGCCCGATCAGGGGTGAAAAACTGTTTTTT; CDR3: CASSPIRGEKLFF
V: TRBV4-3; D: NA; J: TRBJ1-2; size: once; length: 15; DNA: TGCGCCAGCAGCCAAGACAGGGTTGATTTGGGTGGCTACACCTTC; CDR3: CASSQDRVDLGGYTF
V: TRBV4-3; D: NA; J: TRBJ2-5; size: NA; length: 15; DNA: TGCGCCAGCAGCCGGAACCGGGGGGCTGGCGAGACCCAGTACTTC; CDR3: CASSRNRGAGETQYF
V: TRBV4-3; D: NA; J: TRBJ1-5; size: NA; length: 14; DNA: TGCGCCAGCAGCCAAGACTTGGGCAGACAGCCCCAGCATTTT; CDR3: CASSQDLGRQPQHF
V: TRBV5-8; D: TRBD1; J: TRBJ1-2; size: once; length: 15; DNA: TGTGCCAGCAGCTTAGAGGGGGCGCCTAACTATGGCTACACCTTC; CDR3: CASSLEGAPNYGYTF
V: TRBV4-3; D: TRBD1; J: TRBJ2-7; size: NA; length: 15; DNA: TGCGCCAGCAGCCAAGATTGGACAGGGGGATACGAGCAGTACTTC; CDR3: CASSQDWTGGYEQYF
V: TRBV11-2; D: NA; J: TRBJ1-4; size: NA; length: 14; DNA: TGTGCCAGCAGCTTCCTGGAGGGACCTGAAAAACTGTTTTTT; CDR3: CASSFLEGPEKLFF
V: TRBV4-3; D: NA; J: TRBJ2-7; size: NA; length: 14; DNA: TGCGCCAGCAGCCAAGAGAGGCAAGTCTACGAGCAGTACTTC; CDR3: CASSQERQVYEQYF
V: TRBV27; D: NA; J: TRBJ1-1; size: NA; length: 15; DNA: TGTGCCAGCAGTCCTAGGGCAGGGGTGAGCACTGAAGCTTTCTTT; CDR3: CASSPRAGVSTEAFF
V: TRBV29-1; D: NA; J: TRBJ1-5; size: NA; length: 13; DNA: TGCAGAGTACAGACAGAGCTTCATCAGCCCCAGCATTTT; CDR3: CRVQTELHQPQHF
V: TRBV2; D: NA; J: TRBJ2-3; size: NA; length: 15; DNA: TGTGCCAGCAGTGAAGGGACAACCCAGTCGGATACGCAGTATTTT; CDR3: CASSEGTTQSDTQYF
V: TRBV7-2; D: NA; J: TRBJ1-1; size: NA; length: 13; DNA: TGTGCCAGCAGCCAGACGGGGGGCGGTAGAGCTTTCTTT; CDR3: CASSQTGGGRAFF
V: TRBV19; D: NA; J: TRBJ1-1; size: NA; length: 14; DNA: TGTGCCAGTAGTATTGGCCCGTTCGCCCCTGAAGCTTTCTTT; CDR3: CASSIGPFAPEAFF
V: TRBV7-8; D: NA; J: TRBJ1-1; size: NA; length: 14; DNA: TGTGCCAGCAGCTTAGCGCCGGGGGGAACTGAAGCTTTCTTT; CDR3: CASSLAPGGTEAFF
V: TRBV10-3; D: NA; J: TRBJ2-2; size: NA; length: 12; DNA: TGTGCCATCCCGGGGGACACCGGGGAGCTGTTTTTT; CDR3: CAIPGDTGELFF
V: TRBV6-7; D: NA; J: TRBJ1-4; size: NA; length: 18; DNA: TGTGCCAGCAGTTACTCGAACGAACGGGGATCTCCTAATGAAAAACTGTTTTTT; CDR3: CASSYSNERGSPNEKLFF
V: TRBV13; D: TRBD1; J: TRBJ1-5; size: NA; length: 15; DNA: TGTGCCAGCAGCTTAAATGGGGACAGGGTACAGCCCCAGCATTTT; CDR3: CASSLNGDRVQPQHF
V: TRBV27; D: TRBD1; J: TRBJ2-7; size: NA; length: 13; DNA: TGTGCCAGTTGGGGACAGGGCTCCTACGAGCAGTACTTC; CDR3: CASWGQGSYEQYF
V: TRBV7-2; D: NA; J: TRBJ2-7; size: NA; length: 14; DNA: TGTGCCAGCAGCCCGATCCAGAACTCCTACGAGCAGTACTTC; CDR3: CASSPIQNSYEQYF
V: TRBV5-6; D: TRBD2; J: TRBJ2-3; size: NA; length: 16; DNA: TGTGCCAGCAGCTTGAGCAGCGGGGGAGCCACAGATACGCAGTATTTT; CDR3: CASSLSSGGATDTQYF
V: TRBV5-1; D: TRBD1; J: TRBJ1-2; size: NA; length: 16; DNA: TGCGCCAGCAGCTTGTCTGGGGACAGGGGAGGCTATGGCTACACCTTC; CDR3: CASSLSGDRGGYGYTF
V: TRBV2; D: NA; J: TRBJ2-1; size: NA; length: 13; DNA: TGTGCCAGCAGGGGACTCGGGAACAATGAGCAGTTCTTC; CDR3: CASRGLGNNEQFF
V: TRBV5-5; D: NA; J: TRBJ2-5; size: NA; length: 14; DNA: TGTGCCAGCAGCTTGGCCAGGGCAGGGGAGACCCAGTACTTC; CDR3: CASSLARAGETQYF
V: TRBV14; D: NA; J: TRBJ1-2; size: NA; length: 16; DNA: TGTGCCAGCAGCCCTCTGTTTACGGACATATGGAATGGCTACACCTTC; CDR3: CASSPLFTDIWNGYTF
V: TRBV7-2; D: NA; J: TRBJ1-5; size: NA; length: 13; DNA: TGTGCCAGCAGTAGTAACAGGGTTCAGCCCCAGCATTTT; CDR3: CASSSNRVQPQHF
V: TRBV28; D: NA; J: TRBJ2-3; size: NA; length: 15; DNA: TGTGCCAGCAAAGCCGACAGGGGAGGGACAGATACGCAGTATTTT; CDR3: CASKADRGGTDTQYF
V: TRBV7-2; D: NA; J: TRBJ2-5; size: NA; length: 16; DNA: TGTGCCAGCAGCTTAGGAGGTACCCCCCGAGGAGAGACCCAGTACTTC; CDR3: CASSLGGTPRGETQYF
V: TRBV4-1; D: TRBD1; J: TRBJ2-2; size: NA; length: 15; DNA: TGCGCCAGCAGCCAAGAAACAGGGGACACCGGGGAGCTGTTTTTT; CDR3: CASSQETGDTGELFF
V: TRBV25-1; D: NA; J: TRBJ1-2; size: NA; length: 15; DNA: TGTGCCAGCAGTGAAGGTCTGGGGCCGCCTGGGGGCTACACCTTC; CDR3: CASSEGLGPPGGYTF
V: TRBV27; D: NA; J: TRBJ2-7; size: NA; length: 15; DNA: TGTGCCAGCAGATGGGGGCAGGGGAGCTCCTACGAGCAGTACTTC; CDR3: CASRWGQGSSYEQYF
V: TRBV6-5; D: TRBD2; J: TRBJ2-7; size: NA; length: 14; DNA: TGTGCCTCCAGCGGGGAGGGGATGACGTCCGAGCAGTACTTC; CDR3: CASSGEGMTSEQYF
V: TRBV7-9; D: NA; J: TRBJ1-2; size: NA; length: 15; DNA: TGTGCCAGCAGCTCTAAGCGGACGGTTTCCTATGGCTACACCTTC; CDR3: CASSSKRTVSYGYTF
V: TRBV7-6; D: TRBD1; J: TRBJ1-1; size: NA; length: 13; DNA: TGTGCCAGCAGACAGGGGGAGAACACTGAAGCTTTCTTT; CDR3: CASRQGENTEAFF
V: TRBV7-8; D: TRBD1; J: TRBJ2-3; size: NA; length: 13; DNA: TGTGCCAGCAGCTTACCAGGGACAGGGACGCAGTATTTT; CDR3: CASSLPGTGTQYF
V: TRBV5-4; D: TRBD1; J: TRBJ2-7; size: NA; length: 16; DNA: TGTGCCAGCACAGAAACCGGGACAGCGAGCTCCTACGAGCAGTACTTC; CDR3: CASTETGTASSYEQYF
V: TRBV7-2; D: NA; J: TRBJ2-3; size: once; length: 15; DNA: TGTGCCAGCAGCTTAGCCCTCCTAGGCACAGATACGCAGTATTTT; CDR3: CASSLALLGTDTQYF
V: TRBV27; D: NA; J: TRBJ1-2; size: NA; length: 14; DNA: TGTGCCAGCAGTCCTTGGACAGAAAACTATGGCTACACCTTC; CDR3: CASSPWTENYGYTF
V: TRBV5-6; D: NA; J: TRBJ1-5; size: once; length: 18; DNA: TGTGCCAGCAGCCATAGACAGAAAGAGATATCAGAGGATCAGCCCCAGCATTTT; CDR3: CASSHRQKEISEDQPQHF
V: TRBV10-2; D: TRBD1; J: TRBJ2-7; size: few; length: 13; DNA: TGCGCCAGCAGTGGACAGGGTATCGACGAGCAGTACTTC; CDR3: CASSGQGIDEQYF
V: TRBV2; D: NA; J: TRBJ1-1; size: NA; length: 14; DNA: TGTGCCAGCGCCCCCGATCGGGGGAACACTGAAGCTTTCTTT; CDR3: CASAPDRGNTEAFF
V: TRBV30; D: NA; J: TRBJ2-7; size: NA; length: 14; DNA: TGTGCCTGGACGCTCCGGGGTGCCCCCTACGAGCAGTACTTC; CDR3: CAWTLRGAPYEQYF
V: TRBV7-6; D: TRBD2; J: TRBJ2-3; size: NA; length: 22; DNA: TGTGCCAGCAGCTTAGCTGGGAGTGAGGGGAGTAGCGGGGGCGAACTCACAGATACGCAGTATTTT; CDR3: CASSLAGSEGSSGGELTDTQYF
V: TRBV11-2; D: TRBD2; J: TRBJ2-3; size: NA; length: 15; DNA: TGTGCCAGCGGGTCAGCGGGGGAGACCACAGATACGCAGTATTTT; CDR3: CASGSAGETTDTQYF
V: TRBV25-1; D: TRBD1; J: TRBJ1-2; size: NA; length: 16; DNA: TGTGCCAGCAGTGACTGGGCAGGGGGCGAGCTGGATGGCTACACCTTC; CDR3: CASSDWAGGELDGYTF
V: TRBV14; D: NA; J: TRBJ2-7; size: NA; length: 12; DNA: TGTGCCAGCAGCCCGAGTGGCTACGAGCAGTACTTC; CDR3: CASSPSGYEQYF
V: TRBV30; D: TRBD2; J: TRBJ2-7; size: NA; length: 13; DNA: TGTGCCTGGAGTAGCGGGGGTTTTCCGGAGCAGTACTTC; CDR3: CAWSSGGFPEQYF
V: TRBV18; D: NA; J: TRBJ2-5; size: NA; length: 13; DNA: TGTGCCAGCTCACCACCGCTAGCCGAGACCCAGTACTTC; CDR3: CASSPPLAETQYF
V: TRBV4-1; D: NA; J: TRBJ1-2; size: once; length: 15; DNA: TGCGCCAGCAGCCAAGTACTCAGGGGTAACTATGGCTACACCTTC; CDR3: CASSQVLRGNYGYTF
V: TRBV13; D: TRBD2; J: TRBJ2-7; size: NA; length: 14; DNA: TGTGCCAGCAGCTTAGGCCTGGGGACTAGCGAGCAGTACTTC; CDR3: CASSLGLGTSEQYF
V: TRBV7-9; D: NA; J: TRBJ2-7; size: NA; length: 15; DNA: TGTGCCAGCAGCTTAGAGGCGGGGAGCTCCTACGAGCAGTACTTC; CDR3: CASSLEAGSSYEQYF